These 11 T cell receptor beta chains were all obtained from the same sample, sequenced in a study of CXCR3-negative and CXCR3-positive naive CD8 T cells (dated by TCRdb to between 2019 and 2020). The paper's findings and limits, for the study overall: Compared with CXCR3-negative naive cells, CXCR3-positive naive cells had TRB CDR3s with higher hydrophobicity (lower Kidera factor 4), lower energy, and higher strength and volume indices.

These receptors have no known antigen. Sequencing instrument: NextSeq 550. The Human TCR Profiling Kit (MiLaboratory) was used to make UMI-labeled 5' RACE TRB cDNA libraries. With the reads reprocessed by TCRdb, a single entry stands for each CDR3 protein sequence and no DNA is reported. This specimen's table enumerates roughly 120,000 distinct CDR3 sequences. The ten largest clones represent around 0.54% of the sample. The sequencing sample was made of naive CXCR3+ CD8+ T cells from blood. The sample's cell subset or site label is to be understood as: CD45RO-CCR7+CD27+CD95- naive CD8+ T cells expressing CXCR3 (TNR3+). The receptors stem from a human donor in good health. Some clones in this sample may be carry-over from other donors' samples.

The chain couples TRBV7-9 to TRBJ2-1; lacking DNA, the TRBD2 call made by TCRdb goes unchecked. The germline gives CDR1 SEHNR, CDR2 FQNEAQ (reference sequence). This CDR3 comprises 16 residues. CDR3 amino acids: CASSFQTSGTYNEQFF.

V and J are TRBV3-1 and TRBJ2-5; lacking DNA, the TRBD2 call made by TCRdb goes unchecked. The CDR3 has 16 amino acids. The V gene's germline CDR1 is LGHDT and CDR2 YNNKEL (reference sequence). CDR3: CASSQERLAAGETQYF.

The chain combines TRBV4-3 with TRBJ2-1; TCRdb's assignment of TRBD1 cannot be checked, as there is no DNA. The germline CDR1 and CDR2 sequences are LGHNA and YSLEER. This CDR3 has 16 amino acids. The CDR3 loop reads CASTRSHAGTGDEQFF.

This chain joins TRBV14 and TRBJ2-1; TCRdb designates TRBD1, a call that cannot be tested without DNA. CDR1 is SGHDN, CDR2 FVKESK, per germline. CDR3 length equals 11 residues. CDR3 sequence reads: CASRDGNEQFF.

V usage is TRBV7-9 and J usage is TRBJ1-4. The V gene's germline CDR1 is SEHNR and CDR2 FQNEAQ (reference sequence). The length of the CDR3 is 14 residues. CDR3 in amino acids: CASSSNRGREKLFF.

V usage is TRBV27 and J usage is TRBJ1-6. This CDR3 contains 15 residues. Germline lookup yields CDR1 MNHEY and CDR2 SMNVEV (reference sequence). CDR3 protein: CASSLLTQADSPLHF.

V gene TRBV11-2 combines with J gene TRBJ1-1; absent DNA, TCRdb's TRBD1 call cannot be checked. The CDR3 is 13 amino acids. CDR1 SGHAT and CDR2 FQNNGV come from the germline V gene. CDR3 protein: CASSPLEGTVAFF.

The chain's CDR3 is CASSGTSGSDNEQFF. This chain connects TRBV2 to TRBJ2-1; the D call of TRBD2 rests on TCRdb alone, since no DNA is present to check it. This CDR3 contains 15 residues. Germline assignment: CDR1 SNHLY and CDR2 FYNNEI.

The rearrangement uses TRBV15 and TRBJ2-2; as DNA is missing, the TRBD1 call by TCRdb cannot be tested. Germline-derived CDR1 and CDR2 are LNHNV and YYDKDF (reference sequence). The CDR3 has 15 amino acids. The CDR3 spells CATSRDAGSTGELFF.

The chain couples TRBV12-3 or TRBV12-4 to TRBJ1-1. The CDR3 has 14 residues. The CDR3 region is CASSLERFAGEAFF.

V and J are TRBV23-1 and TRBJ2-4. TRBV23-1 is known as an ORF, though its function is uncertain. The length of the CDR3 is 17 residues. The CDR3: CASSQSRITIAKNIQYF.